The next 23 T cell receptor beta chains were all read from a single sample in a study of T cell responses to AZD1222 COVID-19 vaccine. Some clones are missing from TCRdb's copy, which holds only in-frame ones; the method was immunoSEQ multiplex PCR. The repertoire has 80,000 to 100,000 clones, about 89% of them found once; the top ten carry under 8.5%. This specimen consisted of peripheral blood, obtained on day 0 of AZD1222 vaccination. These receptors came from an adult in good health.

J is TRBJ2-7 and V is TRBV16; 8 bases agree with TRBD1. This CDR3 region has 14 residues. Looked up from germline, CDR1 is KGHSY and CDR2 is FQNENV. V dropped 3 bases and J dropped 4; count of bases not matched to a gene: 5. CDR3 DNA: TGTGCCAGCAGCCATGGACAGGGAACTTACGAGCAGTACTTC. This gives the protein CASSHGQGTYEQYF.

J is TRBJ1-2 and V is TRBV14, with a tentative D call TRBD1 (5 bases). The V gene lost 0 bases and the J gene lost 4 bases, with 15 bases spanning the gap. Per germline, CDR1 SGHDN and CDR2 FVKESK. The CDR3 has 16 amino acids. CDR3 amino acids: CASSQEVLGTTYGYTF. CDR3 coding DNA: TGTGCCAGCAGCCAAGAGGTCCTGGGGACGACCTATGGCTACACCTTC.

The genes are TRBV24-1 and TRBJ1-6, with a possible D match to TRBD1 (6 bases). Trimming removed 8 bases at V and 8 bases at J, with 15 bases between. In germline, CDR1 is KGHDR, CDR2 SFDVKD. The CDR3 totals 14 residues. This CDR3 is CATTPGTTDSPLHF. In DNA form, the CDR3 reads TGTGCCACCACACCCGGGACAACGGATTCACCCCTCCACTTT.

This clone was counted a single time. This chain connects TRBV5-8 to TRBJ1-2; 7 nucleotides line up with TRBD1. The CDR3 is 15 amino acids. The germline gives CDR1 SGHTS, CDR2 YDEGEE. V shed 4 bases, J shed 2 bases, and the junction held 8 bases outside the gene matches. CDR3 in amino acids: CASSLTGARNYGYTF. CDR3 DNA: TGTGCCAGCAGCCTAACAGGGGCGAGGAACTATGGCTACACCTTC.

The genes are TRBV7-9 and TRBJ1-4; 11 nucleotides align to TRBD1. With V trimmed by 5 bases and J by 7 bases, 6 bases remained unmatched. The CDR3 sequence is 15 residues long. Per the germline V gene, CDR1 is SEHNR and CDR2 is FQNEAQ (reference sequence). The CDR3 loop is CASSGQGAQGEKLFF. The CDR3 bases are TGTGCCAGCAGCGGACAGGGGGCGCAAGGTGAAAAACTGTTTTTT.

This chain uses TRBV10-3 with TRBJ2-1, with 7 bases fitting TRBD2. CDR3 size: 16 residues. Germline V lookup: CDR1 ENHRY, CDR2 SYGVKD. The ends lost 0 bases at V and 0 bases at J; junction bases unmatched: 2. The CDR3 loop reads CAISESPGGSYNEQFF. The CDR3 DNA sequence: TGTGCCATCAGTGAGTCCCCGGGGGGCTCCTACAATGAGCAGTTCTTC.

The V and J genes are TRBV19 and TRBJ2-4, with D tentatively TRBD1 or TRBD2 (5 bases each). Germline lookup yields CDR1 LNHDA and CDR2 SQIVND (reference sequence). This CDR3 is 14 amino acids long. V was pared by 3 bases and J by 6 bases, with 12 bases between. CDR3: CASSISGHINIQYF. The CDR3 coding sequence is TGTGCCAGTAGTATTTCGGGGCACATAAACATTCAGTACTTC.

This chain joins TRBV28 and TRBJ2-1; TRBD2 matches at 9 bases. The V gene's germline CDR1 is MDHEN and CDR2 SYDVKM. The CDR3 spans 20 residues. J lost 0 bases, V lost 3 bases, and 15 bases had no gene match. CDR3 sequence: CASSFPPAGGPGGSYNEQFF. The CDR3 DNA reads as TGTGCCAGCAGTTTCCCCCCGGCGGGAGGGCCGGGGGGCTCCTACAATGAGCAGTTCTTC.

The CDR3 reads CATSEAGTGSGEETQYF. As DNA, the CDR3 is TGTGCCACCAGTGAGGCTGGGACAGGGAGCGGGGAAGAGACCCAGTACTTC. The chain joins TRBV24-1 to TRBJ2-5; TRBD1 aligns across 9 bases. Germline lookup yields CDR1 KGHDR and CDR2 SFDVKD. The CDR3 has 17 residues. V was clipped by 4 bases and J by 3 bases; unmatched bases: 11.

This chain uses TRBV6-2 or TRBV6-3 with TRBJ1-6; D remains ambiguous. The CDR3 loop spans 17 amino acids. Trimming removed 0 bases at V and 10 bases at J, with 19 bases between. In germline, CDR1 is MNHEY, CDR2 SVGEGT. The CDR3 loop is CASSYSVAEPLDSPLHF. The CDR3 DNA follows: TGTGCCAGCAGTTACTCGGTGGCAGAACCTTTGGACTCACCCCTCCACTTT.

The chain joins TRBV10-1 to TRBJ2-7, with D maybe TRBD1 (6 bases). Trimming cost V 8 bases and J 9 bases, with 32 bases left between them. Germline V lookup: CDR1 WNHNN, CDR2 SYGVQD (reference sequence). This CDR3 region has 17 residues. The CDR3 protein is CASPNVDGQPLNRRQYF. The DNA for the CDR3 is TGCGCCAGCCCTAACGTCGACGGACAGCCGTTAAATAGGAGGCAGTACTTC.

J is TRBJ1-4 and V is TRBV7-9; D is possibly TRBD1 (5 bases). V was clipped by 2 bases and J by 8 bases, with 18 bases between them. Germline CDR1 is SEHNR and CDR2 is FQNEAQ (reference sequence). The CDR3 covers 16 residues. The CDR3 bases are TGTGCCAGCAGCTTAAGGGCCTCGGGCTGGGGGGAAAAACTGTTTTTT. Translating gives CASSLRASGWGEKLFF. The full variable domain, in which reference TRBV7-9 and TRBJ1-4 provide the parts outside the CDR3, is DTGVSQNPRHKITKRGQNVTFRCDPISEHNRLYWYRQTLGQGPEFLTYFQNEAQLEKSRLLSDRFSAERPKGSFSTLEIQRTEQGDSAMYLCASSLRASGWGEKLFFGSGTQLSVL.

The chain has TRBV10-3 and TRBJ1-2, with a tentative D call TRBD1 (6 bases). The CDR3 runs to 14 residues. Looked up from germline, CDR1 is ENHRY and CDR2 is SYGVKD. The V end was cut by 4 bases, the J end by 0 bases, with 9 bases between. CDR3 sequence: CAISGGTTNYGYTF. CDR3 sequence (DNA): TGTGCCATCAGTGGGGGGACAACTAACTATGGCTACACCTTC.

In the case of this clone: This sample also contains other DNA sequences that code for the same CDR3. This rearrangement joins TRBV29-1 to TRBJ2-5; 7 bases align to TRBD1. V lost 3 bases to trimming and J lost 5 bases; unmatched junction nucleotides: 6. Per the germline V gene, CDR1 is SQVTM and CDR2 is ANQGSEA. The CDR3 spans 13 residues. CDR3 region: CSVEVGGAETQYF. As DNA, the CDR3 is TGCAGCGTTGAGGTAGGGGGCGCGGAGACCCAGTACTTC.

This clone is a singleton in its sample. The chain is built from TRBV10-3 and TRBJ1-5, with TRBD1 identical over 7 bases. The V gene's germline CDR1 is ENHRY and CDR2 SYGVKD. With 6 bases clipped from V and 1 base from J, the junction kept 15 bases outside the gene matches. This CDR3 is 18 amino acids long. The chain's CDR3 is CAIRGDRLPYMSNQPQHF. The CDR3 DNA follows: TGTGCCATCAGGGGGGACAGACTCCCATATATGAGCAATCAGCCCCAGCATTTT.

This rearrangement joins TRBV28 to TRBJ2-7; no definite D call. CDR3 length: 12 amino acids. V was shortened by 5 bases and J by 4 bases, with 9 bases between the two germline ends. CDR1 is MDHEN, CDR2 SYDVKM, per germline. The chain's CDR3 is CASSHLNYEQYF. The CDR3 DNA reads TGTGCCAGCAGTCATCTTAATTACGAGCAGTACTTC.

This clone came up once. The chain links TRBV6-5 to TRBJ1-1; no clear D. V lost 8 bases, J lost 5 bases, and 12 bases lay in between. Germline-derived CDR1 and CDR2 are MNHEY and SVGAGI. The CDR3 length is 12 residues. The CDR3 coding sequence is TGTGCCAGCGAGGACCCGGGGACTGAAGCTTTCTTT. Translated: CASEDPGTEAFF.

This clone was seen only once. The V call is TRBV4-3, the J call TRBJ1-3; perhaps TRBD1 as D (5 bases). Deletions cut 1 base from V and 3 bases from J, with 10 bases between. The CDR3 is 15 amino acids. Per germline, CDR1 LGHNA and CDR2 YSLEER. The CDR3 is CASSQALGGGNTIYF. CDR3 nucleotides: TGCGCCAGCAGCCAAGCCTTGGGGGGTGGAAACACCATATATTTT.

The sample holds one count of this clone. The V call is TRBV12-3 or TRBV12-4, the J call TRBJ2-5; D uncertain. The CDR3 loop spans 13 amino acids. The V and J ends lost 3 bases and 5 bases respectively, with 10 bases between them. The CDR3 DNA sequence: TGTGCCAGCAGTTTGGGGTGGACGGAGACCCAGTACTTC. As protein: CASSLGWTETQYF.

CDR3 in amino acids: CASSYSTGDGYTF. The CDR3 coding sequence is TGTGCCAGCAGTTACTCGACAGGGGACGGCTACACCTTC. The rearrangement joins TRBV6-5 to TRBJ1-2; TRBD1 agrees at 8 bases. This CDR3 spans 13 amino acids. The junction had 2 bases not matched to a gene; V was cut back by 0 bases and J by 8 bases. CDR1 and CDR2 from the germline V gene are MNHEY and SVGAGI.

J is TRBJ2-3 and V is TRBV12-5, with no clear D. The CDR3 sequence is 12 residues long. The germline gives CDR1 LGHNT, CDR2 FRNRAP. Trimming took off 7 bases at V and 10 bases at J, with 15 bases between the two ends. This chain's CDR3 is CASALGDYAQYF. The CDR3 nucleotides read TGTGCTAGTGCCCTTGGGGATTATGCGCAGTATTTT.

The chain combines TRBV7-3 with TRBJ2-1; D call uncertain. Trimming took off 4 bases at V and 0 bases at J, with 7 bases between the two ends. CDR3 size: 14 residues. CDR1 is SGHTA, CDR2 FQGTGA, per germline. The DNA for the CDR3 is TGTGCCAGCAGCTACTCTAGCTCCTACAATGAGCAGTTCTTC. Translation: CASSYSSSYNEQFF.

V gene TRBV7-9 combines with J gene TRBJ2-3; D is possibly TRBD1 or TRBD2 (5 bases each). V lost 8 bases and J lost 4, with 19 bases in between. This CDR3 comprises 15 residues. Looked up from germline, CDR1 is SEHNR and CDR2 is FQNEAQ (reference sequence). As DNA, the CDR3 is TGTGCCAGCGAAAACCTAGGGACCCCGTCAGATACGCAGTATTTT. Protein: CASENLGTPSDTQYF.